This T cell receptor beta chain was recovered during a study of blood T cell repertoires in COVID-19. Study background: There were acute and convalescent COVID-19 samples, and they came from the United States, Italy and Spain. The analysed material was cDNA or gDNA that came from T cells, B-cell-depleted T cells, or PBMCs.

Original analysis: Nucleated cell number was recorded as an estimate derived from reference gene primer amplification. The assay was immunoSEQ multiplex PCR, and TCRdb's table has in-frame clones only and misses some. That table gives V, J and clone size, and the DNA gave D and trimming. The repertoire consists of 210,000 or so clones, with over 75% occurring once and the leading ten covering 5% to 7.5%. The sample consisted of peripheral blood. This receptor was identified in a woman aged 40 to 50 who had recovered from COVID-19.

The CDR3 nucleotides are TGTGCCAGTAGTATCTTCGGCACTGAAGCTTTCTTT. Amino acid sequence: CASSIFGTEAFF. V gene TRBV19 combines with J gene TRBJ1-1, with D hard to call. V lost 3 bases to trimming and J lost 4 bases, with 6 bases between them. This CDR3 has 12 residues. From germline, CDR1 is LNHDA and CDR2 SQIVND (reference sequence).